The rows below give T cell receptor beta chains drawn from one sample of a study of Graves' ophthalmopathy and Graves' hyperthyroidism. TCRdb passed the multiplex PCR reads through MiXCR, listing each CDR3 protein once. The table shows hundreds of thousands of distinct CDR3 sequences, with 40% occurring only once. Sequenced material: peripheral blood. All receptors come from an adult man with Graves' ophthalmopathy. The CDR3 runs from the conserved cysteine through the conserved F or W. Each record gives: CDR3 length, J gene, V gene, D gene, clone size, CDR3 DNA, CDR3 protein. The D gene is left open where the match is weak. Expanded clones are given a class, and other clones once, few, many or no size at all.

>13|TRBJ1-6|TRBV10-3|TRBD1|many
TGTGCCAGCACGGACAGGGGGAATTCACCCCTCCACTTT
CASTDRGNSPLHF
>15|TRBJ2-6|TRBV10-3|.|.
TGTGCCATCAGTGACGGTTTGCCTGGGGCCAACGTCCTGACTTTC
CAISDGLPGANVLTF
>16|TRBJ2-3|TRBV29-1|TRBD1|once
TGCAGCGTTGAGCCCCAGGGGGCCCAAACCACAGATACGCAGTATTTT
CSVEPQGAQTTDTQYF
>12|TRBJ2-5|TRBV20-1|.|many
TGCAGTGCTAGCCACTGGCGGGAGACCCAGTACTTC
CSASHWRETQYF
>12|TRBJ1-4|TRBV29-1|.|.
TGCAGCAGCTGGGACGGAGATGAAAAACTGTTTTTT
CSSWDGDEKLFF
>15|TRBJ2-7|TRBV7-9|TRBD1|few
TGTGCCAGCAGCTGGGGACAGGGGGTTGTCTACGAGCAGTACTTC
CASSWGQGVVYEQYF
>16|TRBJ2-6|TRBV7-9|.|.
TGTGCCAGCAGCTCAACAGAGAACACTGGGGCCAACGTCCTGACTTTC
CASSSTENTGANVLTF
>15|TRBJ1-1|TRBV25-1|.|.
TGTGCCAGCAGTGATGAGGCCAGGGCGAACACTGAAGCTTTCTTT
CASSDEARANTEAFF
>14|TRBJ1-2|TRBV7-2|.|many
TGTGCCAGCAGCTTAGGGCGGGGCCTCTATGGCTACACCTTC
CASSLGRGLYGYTF
>13|TRBJ2-7|TRBV3-1|.|.
TGTGCCAGCAGCCAAGAGACAGCATACGAGCAGTACTTC
CASSQETAYEQYF
>13|TRBJ2-5|TRBV19|TRBD2|many
TGTGCCAGTAGCAGCGGGGGGCGGCAGACCCAGTACTTC
CASSSGGRQTQYF
>12|TRBJ2-7|TRBV20-1|.|few
TGCAGTGCTAGGTCCGAGGGGTTCGGACAGTACTTC
CSARSEGFGQYF
>16|TRBJ1-3|TRBV10-3|TRBD1|many
TGTGCCATCGCTACCAACAGGGGTAGCTCTGGAAACACCATATATTTT
CAIATNRGSSGNTIYF
>13|TRBJ1-5|TRBV19|.|many
TGTGCCAGTAGGCCTCAGAGCGGTCAGCCCCAGCATTTT
CASRPQSGQPQHF
>13|TRBJ1-2|TRBV10-3|.|.
TGTGCCAGCAGAATCGGACACCTCCATGGCTACACCTTC
CASRIGHLHGYTF
>14|TRBJ1-6|TRBV20-1|.|.
TGCAGTGCCGATACCGGGAAAAGAAATTCACCCTTCCACTTT
CSADTGKRNSPFHF
>11|TRBJ1-4|TRBV29-1|.|many
TGCAGCGTTGAGGACAATGAAAAACTGTTTTTT
CSVEDNEKLFF
>14|TRBJ1-2|TRBV19|.|.
TGTGCCGGTAGGGACTTGGACGGACTCTATGGCTACACCTTC
CAGRDLDGLYGYTF
>14|TRBJ2-7|TRBV6-6|.|few
TGTGCCAGCGCACCCAGGGGTACCTCCTACGAGCAGTACTTC
CASAPRGTSYEQYF
>15|TRBJ1-3|TRBV10-3|.|.
TGTGTCATCAGTGAAGGGGCAGGGTCTGGAAACACCATATATTTT
CVISEGAGSGNTIYF
>15|TRBJ2-7|TRBV7-2|.|.
TGTGCCAGCAGCTTGGGACTTTCCAGAACTTACGAGCAGTACTTC
CASSLGLSRTYEQYF
>15|TRBJ1-5|TRBV24-1|TRBD1|.
TGTGCCAGCAGTACCTACGGGACAGTTAATCAGCCCCAGCATTTT
CASSTYGTVNQPQHF
>13|TRBJ1-2|TRBV19|.|.
TGTGCCAGTAGTACCCGGAGTCACGGTGGCTACACCTTC
CASSTRSHGGYTF
>12|TRBJ1-1|TRBV6-1|TRBD1|few
TGTGCCAGCAGGGCAGGGGGCGGTGAAGCTTTCTTT
CASRAGGGEAFF
>15|TRBJ1-1|TRBV7-9|.|few
TGTGCCAGCAGCTTAGCGCTGGGGACAAACACTGAAGCTTTCTTT
CASSLALGTNTEAFF
>14|TRBJ1-5|TRBV10-3|.|.
TGTGCCATCAGTGACAGGGCAACCAATCAGCCCCAGCATTTT
CAISDRATNQPQHF
>17|TRBJ2-2|TRBV15|TRBD1|.
TGTGCCACCAGCAGCTACGGGACAGGGATGAACACCGGGGAGCTGTTTTTT
CATSSYGTGMNTGELFF
>15|TRBJ1-1|TRBV19|TRBD1|many
TGTGCCAGTACAATACCGGGACAGCTAAACACTGAAGCTTTCTTT
CASTIPGQLNTEAFF
>14|TRBJ2-7|TRBV7-3|.|.
TGTGCCAGCAGCCAAACGCAAGGCCCCTACGAGCAGTACTTC
CASSQTQGPYEQYF
>12|TRBJ1-1|TRBV28|TRBD1|few
TGTGCCACACAGACAGGGCTTACTGAAGCTTTCTTT
CATQTGLTEAFF
>15|TRBJ1-5|TRBV12-3/TRBV12-4|.|.
TGTGCCAGCAGTTTCGTAAGCGGGGACGAGCAGCCCCAGCATTTT
CASSFVSGDEQPQHF
>19|TRBJ2-2|TRBV25-1|TRBD1|.
TGTGCCAGCAGTGAGCCCTCGGACAGGGGCTTGGTTAGGTCCGGGGAGCTGTTTTTT
CASSEPSDRGLVRSGELFF
>15|TRBJ1-1|TRBV10-2|.|.
TGCGCCAGCAGTGAGTACCTGTACCGGAACACTGAAGCTTTCTTT
CASSEYLYRNTEAFF
>13|TRBJ2-5|TRBV20-1|.|once
TGCAGTGCTAGAGATGAAGCCCAAGAGACCCAGTACTTC
CSARDEAQETQYF
>17|TRBJ1-2|TRBV7-8|TRBD1|many
TGTGCCAGCAGCACACGAACAATGAAGACAGGGCACTATGGCTACACCTTC
CASSTRTMKTGHYGYTF
>15|TRBJ1-6|TRBV3-1|.|.
TGTGCCAGCGGCTATGGCGGGGGCCGTAATTCACCCCTCCACTTT
CASGYGGGRNSPLHF
>14|TRBJ1-2|TRBV15|.|.
TGTGCCACCAGCAGAGGGGCAGTCAACTATGGCTACACCTTC
CATSRGAVNYGYTF
>14|TRBJ1-2|TRBV10-3|.|many
TGTGCCACCGATGGGGACGGTGGGTACTATGGCTACACCTTC
CATDGDGGYYGYTF
>12|TRBJ1-1|TRBV13|TRBD1|few
TGTGCCAGCAGCACGACAGGGTCGGCGGCTTTCTTT
CASSTTGSAAFF